This T cell receptor beta chain was found in a study of response to subunit inactivated influenza vaccine. Overall study results and limits: It was the authors' suggestion that each seasonal influenza vaccination recruits few new T cells.

For this clonotype: Antigen unknown.

Via MiXCR, TCRdb re-called the RT-PCR reads, giving one row per CDR3 protein. The profile covers over 450,000 distinct CDR3 sequences, with approximately 13% appearing a single time and about an eighth taken by the ten largest. The CDR3 runs to 14 residues. Trimming stripped 4 bases from V and 2 bases from J, with 11 bases between. Germline V lookup: CDR1 SGHTA, CDR2 FQGNSA. This chain connects TRBV7-2 to TRBJ2-5; D is perhaps TRBD2 (5 bases). This TCR derives from a man aged 45-65 years who received an inactivated influenza vaccine. This material consisted of PBMCs from blood, taken 45 days after vaccination. CDR3 nucleotide sequence: TGTGCCAGCAGCTCCGCCGGGATTCAAGAGACCCAGTACTTC. Its translation is CASSSAGIQETQYF.